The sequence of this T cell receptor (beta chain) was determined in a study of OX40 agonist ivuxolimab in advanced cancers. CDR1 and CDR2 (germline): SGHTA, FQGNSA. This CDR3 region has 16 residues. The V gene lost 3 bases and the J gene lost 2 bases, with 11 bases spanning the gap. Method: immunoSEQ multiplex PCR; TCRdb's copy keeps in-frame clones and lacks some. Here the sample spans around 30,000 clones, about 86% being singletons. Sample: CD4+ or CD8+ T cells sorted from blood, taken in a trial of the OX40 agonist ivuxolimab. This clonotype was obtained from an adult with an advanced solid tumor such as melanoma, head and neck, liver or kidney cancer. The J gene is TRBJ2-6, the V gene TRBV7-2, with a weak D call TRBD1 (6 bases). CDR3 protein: CASSLPTGPGANVLTF. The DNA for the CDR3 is TGTGCCAGCAGCTTGCCAACAGGGCCTGGGGCCAACGTCCTGACTTTC.